A single sample is the source of the 26 T cell receptor beta chains below, sequenced in a study of human T cells and chemical hapten exposure. As for time point: patch test 2, 6 weeks after DPC sensitization. Treatment noted: therapeutic diphenylcyclopropenone sensitization with weekly scalp DPC. TCRdb independently ran MiXCR on the RACE reads; one entry per CDR3 protein. The table has approximately 92,000 distinct CDR3 sequences, about an eighth seen once. The sample here was whole blood, taken in connection with sensitization to the hapten diphenylcyclopropenone (DPC). These receptors all come from a woman between 35 and 50 years old with alopecia areata. Some clones in this sample may be carry-over from other donors' samples.

In this sample, this clonotype turned up many times. The chain combines TRBV7-9 with TRBJ2-7, with 10 nucleotides matching TRBD1. The CDR3 has 15 residues. The germline V gene has CDR1 SEHNR and CDR2 FQNEAQ (reference sequence). Trimming removed 1 base from V and 0 bases from J; junction bases left unmatched: 0. The DNA for the CDR3 is TGTGCCAGCAGCTTAGGGGACAGGGGCTCCTACGAGCAGTACTTC. This gives the protein CASSLGDRGSYEQYF.

The V gene is TRBV3-1, the J gene TRBJ2-1; D gene uncertain. Germline CDR1 LGHDT, CDR2 YNNKEL (reference sequence). V shed 5 bases and J shed 5 bases, with 16 bases lying between them. This CDR3 region has 15 residues. CDR3 sequence: CASSETALLNNEQFF. The CDR3 region has the DNA TGTGCCAGCAGCGAGACTGCGCTGCTGAACAATGAGCAGTTCTTC.

This sequence joins TRBV5-5 and TRBJ2-1; D gene unclear. Germline loops: CDR1 SGHKS, CDR2 YYEKEE (reference sequence). Deletions cut 0 bases from V and 0 bases from J, with 13 bases between. This CDR3 contains 17 residues. This chain's CDR3 is CASSLASGQLSYNEQFF. Here the CDR3 DNA reads TGTGCCAGCAGCTTGGCCTCGGGTCAACTCTCCTACAATGAGCAGTTCTTC.

The chain combines TRBV7-2 with TRBJ2-7; D gene uncertain. V dropped 1 base and J dropped 2 bases, with 9 bases sitting between them. The CDR3 is made up of 14 amino acids. The V gene's germline CDR1 is SGHTA and CDR2 FQGNSA. The CDR3 region is CASSLDSSAYEQYF. As DNA, the CDR3 is TGTGCCAGCAGCTTAGATAGCTCGGCCTACGAGCAGTACTTC. Combining the CDR3 with reference TRBV7-2 and TRBJ2-7 gives the whole variable domain GAGVSQSPSNKVTEKGKDVELRCDPISGHTALYWYRQSLGQGLEFLIYFQGNSAPDKSGLPSDRFSAERTGGSVSTLTIQRTQQEDSAVYLCASSLDSSAYEQYFGPGTRLTVT.

The sample holds one count of this clonotype. The DNA is omitted, as the CDR3 cannot be located on it reliably, and the CDR3 follows TCRdb's listing. The chain employs TRBV12-3 or TRBV12-4 and TRBJ2-7; TRBD1 is taken as the D call from the table, unchecked against the DNA. Ends included, the CDR3 has 15 residues. This chain's CDR3 is CASSILGTGGYEQYF.

This clonotype occurred many times. V is TRBV24-1 and J is TRBJ2-3, with TRBD2 as a possible D gene (6 bases). The CDR3 length is 16 residues. The V gene's germline CDR1 is KGHDR and CDR2 SFDVKD. The ends were cut back, 1 base at V and 2 bases at J, with 12 bases in the middle. The CDR3 loop is CATSDFTSWTTDTQYF. The CDR3 DNA follows: TGTGCCACCAGTGATTTCACTAGCTGGACCACAGATACGCAGTATTTT.

The V and J genes are TRBV7-2 and TRBJ1-5, with D possibly TRBD1 on 5 matching bases. The germline V gene encodes CDR1 SGHTA and CDR2 FQGNSA. The CDR3 is 17 amino acids. Trimming stripped 2 bases from V and 2 bases from J, with 16 bases between. The CDR3 reads CASSLSTGGIGNQPQHF. CDR3 coding DNA: TGTGCCAGCAGCTTAAGTACAGGCGGGATAGGCAATCAGCCCCAGCATTTT.

This clonotype was seen at least ten times. V and J are TRBV6-2 or TRBV6-3 and TRBJ1-2; TRBD1 is a possible D gene (6 bases). Trimming removed 2 bases at V and 8 bases at J, with 12 bases between. CDR3 length equals 13 residues. Germline assignment: CDR1 MNHEY and CDR2 SVGEGT. CDR3 region: CASSYIGTFGYTF. CDR3 sequence (DNA): TGTGCCAGCAGTTACATAGGGACATTCGGCTACACCTTC.

This clonotype was seen more than once but under ten times. This rearrangement joins TRBV12-3 or TRBV12-4 to TRBJ1-2, with TRBD1 matching over 10 bases. Unmatched junction bases numbered 8, after V lost 5 bases and J lost 5 bases. This CDR3 has 15 residues. CDR3 in DNA: TGTGCCAGCAGTCCAGGGACAGGGGTATGGTATGGCTACACCTTC. It yields the protein CASSPGTGVWYGYTF.

This clonotype was counted ten times or more. V and J are TRBV6-5 and TRBJ2-1, with TRBD1 identical over 9 bases. J lost 5 bases, V lost 6 bases, and 17 bases had no gene match. The CDR3 has 18 amino acids. Germline V gene sequence: CDR1 MNHEY, CDR2 SVGAGI. The CDR3 DNA reads as TGTGCCAGCAGCCAATGGGGCTCCGGGACAGGGAGACACAATGAGCAGTTCTTC. Translating gives CASSQWGSGTGRHNEQFF.

This clonotype was counted a few times. The chain has TRBV7-2 and TRBJ1-5; D remains unclear. From germline, CDR1 is SGHTA and CDR2 FQGNSA. The CDR3 length is 15 residues. Trimming shortened V by 1 base and J by 1 base, and 8 bases separated the two germline ends. As DNA, the CDR3 is TGTGCCAGCAGCTTAGTAAGCAGAAGCAATCAGCCCCAGCATTTT. Its protein is CASSLVSRSNQPQHF.

This clonotype was seen a few times. J is TRBJ1-2 and V is TRBV7-2; TRBD1 matches at 7 bases. The CDR3 sequence is 13 residues long. V lost 5 bases and J lost 8; bases outside the gene matches: 8. The germline gives CDR1 SGHTA, CDR2 FQGNSA. CDR3: CASSLGQATGYTF. CDR3 DNA sequence: TGTGCCAGCAGCCTAGGACAGGCCACAGGCTACACCTTC.

This clonotype turned up a few times. The chain combines TRBV7-9 with TRBJ2-5; D remains ambiguous. V lost 3 bases to trimming and J lost 5 bases, with 16 bases between them. The CDR3 is 15 residues long. Per germline, CDR1 SEHNR and CDR2 FQNEAQ (reference sequence). The chain's CDR3 is CASSFRLSGSETQYF. Written as DNA, the CDR3 is TGTGCCAGCAGCTTCCGGTTGTCAGGCTCCGAGACCCAGTACTTC.

Many counts were recorded for this clonotype. V gene TRBV20-1 combines with J gene TRBJ2-1, with no clear D. CDR1 is DFQATT, CDR2 SNEGSKA, per germline (reference sequence). The V end lost 3 bases, the J end lost 8 bases, and 8 bases lay between the germline ends. The CDR3 extends over 11 amino acids. This CDR3 reads CSASGEDEQFF. CDR3 nucleotides: TGCAGTGCTAGTGGTGAGGATGAGCAGTTCTTC.

This clonotype was detected many times. The chain joins TRBV20-1 to TRBJ1-2, with TRBD1 matching 7 bases. The CDR3 totals 16 residues. Germline V gene lookup returns CDR1 DFQATT and CDR2 SNEGSKA (reference sequence). J was trimmed by 3 bases and V by 0 bases; bases with no gene match: 10. CDR3 DNA: TGCAGTGCTAGAGATTGGGAGGGGGCAGATGACTATGGCTACACCTTC. Translated: CSARDWEGADDYGYTF.

The J gene is TRBJ1-2, the V gene TRBV7-2; D remains ambiguous. Trimming left V 3 bases short and J 8 bases short, with 13 bases between. Germline CDR1 reads SGHTA; CDR2 reads FQGNSA. This CDR3 region has 13 residues. CDR3 region: CASSFSGNRGYTF. CDR3 DNA sequence: TGTGCCAGCAGCTTCTCCGGCAATAGGGGCTACACCTTC.

The chain combines TRBV9 with TRBJ2-1; no clear D gene. The CDR3 is made up of 15 amino acids. V was cut by 4 bases and J by 2 bases, with 13 bases left in between. CDR1 and CDR2 (germline): SGDLS, YYNGEE. For the CDR3, the DNA is TGTGCCAGCAGCCCATCGGGTCTGGCCTACAATGAGCAGTTCTTC. It is translated as CASSPSGLAYNEQFF.

This chain links TRBV4-3 with TRBJ2-1, with 8 bases fitting TRBD2. The CDR3 runs 17 residues. Trimming took 0 bases from V and 4 from J; bases not matched to a gene: 8. Germline V gene data show CDR1 as LGHNA and CDR2 as YSLEER. The CDR3 bases are TGCGCCAGCAGCCAAGAACCCGGGACTAGGCCATACAATGAGCAGTTCTTC. It is translated as CASSQEPGTRPYNEQFF.

A few counts support this clonotype. This rearrangement joins TRBV20-1 to TRBJ2-1; 14 nucleotides match TRBD2. The CDR3 is made up of 15 amino acids. Germline V gene sequence: CDR1 DFQATT, CDR2 SNEGSKA (reference sequence). V was clipped by 4 bases and J by 8 bases; unmatched bases: 7. Here the CDR3 DNA reads TGCAGTGCTACACGACTAGCGGGAGGGCCATATGAGCAGTTCTTC. Its translation: CSATRLAGGPYEQFF.

This clonotype has at least ten counts. The rearrangement links TRBV20-1 to TRBJ1-5, with D unclear. Germline V gives CDR1 DFQATT, CDR2 SNEGSKA (reference sequence). V shed 6 bases and J shed 0 bases, with 12 bases lying between them. The CDR3 has 14 amino acids. The CDR3 spells CSAPTPYSNQPQHF. The DNA for the CDR3 is TGCAGTGCGCCGACACCCTATAGCAATCAGCCCCAGCATTTT.

This clonotype was seen at least ten times. The chain uses TRBV20-1 and TRBJ1-1; a possible D gene is TRBD1 (5 bases). The CDR3 is 16 residues long. With 3 bases removed from V and 1 base from J, the gap between germline ends came to 18 bases. Germline V gives CDR1 DFQATT, CDR2 SNEGSKA (reference sequence). The CDR3 sequence: CSASTTAQGWNTEAFF. The DNA for the CDR3 is TGCAGTGCTAGCACAACAGCCCAGGGCTGGAACACTGAAGCTTTCTTT.

This clonotype came up many times. V gene TRBV28 combines with J gene TRBJ2-3; the match to TRBD2 covers 10 bases. The CDR3 contains 16 residues. Looked up from germline, CDR1 is MDHEN and CDR2 is SYDVKM. The V and J ends lost 8 bases and 2 bases, in that order; junction bases with no gene match: 10. CDR3 coding DNA: TGTGCCAGCCGTAGCGGGGGGCGCCACCACACAGATACGCAGTATTTT. Protein sequence: CASRSGGRHHTDTQYF. The whole variable domain, remainder taken from reference TRBV28 and TRBJ2-3, is DVKVTQSSRYLVKRTGEKVFLECVQDMDHENMFWYRQDPGLGLRLIYFSYDVKMKEKGDIPEGYSVSREKKERFSLILESASTNQTSMYLCASRSGGRHHTDTQYFGPGTRLTVL.

The rearrangement uses TRBV12-3 or TRBV12-4 and TRBJ2-6, with a tentative D call TRBD1 (5 bases). The CDR3 spans 15 residues. Trimming took 6 bases from V and 4 from J, leaving 13 bases between them. CDR3 DNA sequence: TGTGCCAGCAGCCCAGGGTTGCAAGGGGCCAACGTCCTGACTTTC. Protein product: CASSPGLQGANVLTF.

The V and J genes are TRBV6-2 or TRBV6-3 and TRBJ1-6; tentatively, D is TRBD1 (5 bases). The CDR3 runs 19 residues. Trimming took off 4 bases at V and 0 bases at J, with 19 bases between the two ends. Germline V gene lookup returns CDR1 MNHEY and CDR2 SVGEGT. CDR3 coding DNA: TGTGCCAGCAGTTTTCCGTCGACAGATCCAAGCTCCTATAATTCACCCCTCCACTTT. Protein: CASSFPSTDPSSYNSPLHF.

At least ten counts were recorded for this clonotype. The chain is built from TRBV7-4 and TRBJ2-3; TRBD2 is a possible D gene (6 bases). The germline V gene has CDR1 SGHVT and CDR2 SQSDAQ. The CDR3 is 15 residues long. Deletions cut 7 bases from V and 10 bases from J, with 24 bases between. CDR3 bases: TGTGCCAGCACTCCCGAGGGCCGGGACTCCAGGGCGCAGTATTTT. It codes for CASTPEGRDSRAQYF.

Regarding this clonotype: A junction boundary mismatches the germline segment, possibly from a read error. The CDR3 bases are TGTGCCTGTAGTACCCCCCTAGCGGACGCCAGGGATGAGCAGTTCTTC. Translation gives CACSTPLADARDEQFF. This chain links TRBV19 with TRBJ2-1; 7 bases map to TRBD2. The CDR3 extends over 16 amino acids. Germline V gives CDR1 LNHDA, CDR2 SQIVND (reference sequence).